The source of this T cell receptor (beta chain) is a study of cytomegalovirus exposure and HLA in healthy donors. Study conclusions and caveats: Some V segments could not be told apart, so they were left out, TRBV6-2 and TRBV6-3 among them. Earlier findings revealed that most TCR beta V segments proved productive either about 87% or about 30% of the time. Later, an analysis showed that TCR beta chains associated with HLA were more clonally expanded than others that were equally common. In a later analysis, TCR beta V- and J-gene trimming showed a link to a missense DCLRE1C variant.

On this clone: Its antigen is unknown.

The CDR3 covers 12 residues. V gave up 3 bases and J gave up 13 bases, with 12 bases separating them. CDR1 and CDR2 from the germline V gene are LNHDA and SQIVND (reference sequence). PCR used 60 Vbeta primers and 13 Jbeta primers. Method: immunoSEQ multiplex PCR; TCRdb's copy keeps in-frame clones and lacks some. This table has about 36,000 clones, approximately 74% appearing once. This receptor was identified in a man between 25 and 39 years old in good health and CMV-seronegative. The sequenced sample consisted of PBMCs. This rearrangement joins TRBV19 to TRBJ1-4; a weak D match, TRBD1 (6 bases). CDR3 region: CASSMLGQGLFF. The CDR3 region has the DNA TGTGCCAGTAGTATGTTGGGACAAGGACTGTTTTTT.